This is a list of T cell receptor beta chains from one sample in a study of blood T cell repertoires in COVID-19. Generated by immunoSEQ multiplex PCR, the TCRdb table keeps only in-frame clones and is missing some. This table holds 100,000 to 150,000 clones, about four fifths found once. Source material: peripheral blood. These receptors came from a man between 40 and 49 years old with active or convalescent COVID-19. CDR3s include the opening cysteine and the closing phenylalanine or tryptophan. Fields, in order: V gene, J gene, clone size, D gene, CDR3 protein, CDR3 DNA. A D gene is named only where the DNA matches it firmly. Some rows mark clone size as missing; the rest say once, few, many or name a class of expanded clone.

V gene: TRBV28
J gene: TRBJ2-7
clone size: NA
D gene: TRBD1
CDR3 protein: CASTLAGTGSYEQYF
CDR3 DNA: TGTGCCAGCACCCTAGCCGGGACAGGGTCCTACGAGCAGTACTTC

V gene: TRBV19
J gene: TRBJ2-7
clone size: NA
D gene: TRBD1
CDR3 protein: CASSLGQGAHEQYF
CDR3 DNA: TGTGCCAGTAGCCTGGGACAGGGGGCCCACGAGCAGTACTTC

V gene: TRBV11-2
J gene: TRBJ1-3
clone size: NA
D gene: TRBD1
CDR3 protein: CASSLGQGAGNTIYF
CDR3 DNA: TGTGCCAGCAGCCTCGGACAGGGAGCGGGAAACACCATATATTTT

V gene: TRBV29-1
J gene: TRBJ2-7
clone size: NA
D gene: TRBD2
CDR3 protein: CSVEDRSSGRAKSEQYF
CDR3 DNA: TGCAGCGTTGAAGATCGGAGTAGCGGGAGGGCAAAAAGCGAGCAGTACTTC

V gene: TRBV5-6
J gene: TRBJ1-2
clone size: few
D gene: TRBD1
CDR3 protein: CASSSGGGNYGYTF
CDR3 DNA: TGTGCCAGCAGCTCAGGGGGTGGCAACTATGGCTACACCTTC

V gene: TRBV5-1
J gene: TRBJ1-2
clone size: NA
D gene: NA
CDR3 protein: CASSLPTEPLINGYTF
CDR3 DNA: TGCGCCAGCAGCCTGCCGACAGAGCCCCTCATCAATGGCTACACCTTC

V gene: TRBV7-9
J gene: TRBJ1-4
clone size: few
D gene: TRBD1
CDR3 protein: CASSPGQVGEKLFF
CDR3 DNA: TGTGCCAGCAGCCCGGGACAGGTGGGCGAAAAACTGTTTTTT

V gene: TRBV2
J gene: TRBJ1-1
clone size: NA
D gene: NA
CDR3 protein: CAGGADPGTEAFF
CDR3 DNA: TGTGCCGGCGGGGCGGACCCTGGGACTGAAGCTTTCTTT

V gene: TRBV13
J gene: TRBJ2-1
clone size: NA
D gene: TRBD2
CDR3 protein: CASSFFGGRTSWFF
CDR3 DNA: TGTGCCAGCAGCTTTTTCGGCGGGAGGACCTCCTGGTTCTTC

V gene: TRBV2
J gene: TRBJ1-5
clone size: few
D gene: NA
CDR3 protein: CASLQGLESQPQHF
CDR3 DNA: TGTGCCAGCCTCCAGGGTTTGGAAAGTCAGCCCCAGCATTTT

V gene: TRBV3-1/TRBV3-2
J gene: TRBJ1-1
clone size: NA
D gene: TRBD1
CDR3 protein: CASSPGQGYTEAFF
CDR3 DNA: TGTGCCAGCAGCCCGGGACAGGGATACACTGAAGCTTTCTTT

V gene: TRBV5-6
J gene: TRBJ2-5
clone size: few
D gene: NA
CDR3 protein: CASSIRTGTSFQETQYF
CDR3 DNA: TGTGCCAGCAGCATTCGAACCGGGACATCTTTCCAAGAGACCCAGTACTTC

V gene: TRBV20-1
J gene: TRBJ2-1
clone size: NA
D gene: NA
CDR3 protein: CSALAVNEQFF
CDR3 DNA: TGCAGTGCTTTAGCGGTCAATGAGCAGTTCTTC

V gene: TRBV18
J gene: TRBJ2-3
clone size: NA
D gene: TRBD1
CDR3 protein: CASSPPARGPLSTDTQYF
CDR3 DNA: TGTGCCAGCTCACCACCGGCCAGGGGGCCCTTATCCACAGATACGCAGTATTTT

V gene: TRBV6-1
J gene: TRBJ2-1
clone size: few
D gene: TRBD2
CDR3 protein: CASSELAGSYNEQFF
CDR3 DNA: TGTGCCAGCAGTGAACTAGCGGGCTCCTACAATGAGCAGTTCTTC

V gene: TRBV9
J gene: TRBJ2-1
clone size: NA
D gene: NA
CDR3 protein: CASSVGGVYNEQFF
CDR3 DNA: TGTGCCAGCAGCGTAGGCGGAGTTTACAATGAGCAGTTCTTC

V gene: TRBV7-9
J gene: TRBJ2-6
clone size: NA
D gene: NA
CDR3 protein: CASSLARRVSGANVLTF
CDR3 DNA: TGTGCCAGCAGCTTAGCGAGACGGGTCTCTGGGGCCAACGTCCTGACTTTC

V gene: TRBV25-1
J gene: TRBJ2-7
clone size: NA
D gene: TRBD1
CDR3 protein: CASRLGQGGEQYF
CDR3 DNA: TGTGCCAGCAGGCTGGGACAGGGTGGCGAGCAGTACTTC

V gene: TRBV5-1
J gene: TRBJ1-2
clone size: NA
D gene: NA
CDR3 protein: CASSEGLRGYTF
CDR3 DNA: TGCGCCAGCAGCGAGGGTCTCCGTGGCTACACCTTC

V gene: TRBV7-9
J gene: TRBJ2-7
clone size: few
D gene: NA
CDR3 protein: CASSLDLAPSHEQYF
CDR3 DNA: TGTGCCAGCAGCTTAGACCTAGCTCCAAGCCACGAGCAGTACTTC

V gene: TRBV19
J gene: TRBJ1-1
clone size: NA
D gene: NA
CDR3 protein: CASSRGPSGSTEAFF
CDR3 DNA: TGTGCCAGTAGTAGGGGTCCCTCGGGATCAACTGAAGCTTTCTTT

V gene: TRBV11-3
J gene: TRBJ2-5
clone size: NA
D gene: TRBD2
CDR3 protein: CASSFGLAGSQETQYF
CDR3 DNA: TGTGCCAGCAGCTTTGGACTAGCGGGCTCACAAGAGACCCAGTACTTC

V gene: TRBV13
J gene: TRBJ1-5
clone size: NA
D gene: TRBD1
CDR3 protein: CAGGTGYSNQPQHF
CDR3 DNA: TGTGCCGGGGGGACAGGATATAGCAATCAGCCCCAGCATTTT

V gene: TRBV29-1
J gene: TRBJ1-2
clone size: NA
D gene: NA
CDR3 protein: CSVRPGSNYGYTF
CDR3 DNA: TGCAGCGTTCGTCCGGGGTCTAACTATGGCTACACCTTC

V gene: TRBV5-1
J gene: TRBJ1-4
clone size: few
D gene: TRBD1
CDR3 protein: CASRLQGHEKLFF
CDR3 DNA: TGCGCCAGCAGGCTACAGGGGCATGAAAAACTGTTTTTT

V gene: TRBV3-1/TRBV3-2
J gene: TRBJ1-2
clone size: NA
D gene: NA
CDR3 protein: CASSDTLQGTDTF
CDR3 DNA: TGTGCCAGCAGCGACACCTTACAGGGAACTGACACCTTC

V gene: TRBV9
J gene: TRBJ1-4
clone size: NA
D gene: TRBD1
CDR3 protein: CASSVGQGREKLFF
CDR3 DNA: TGTGCCAGCAGCGTAGGACAGGGCCGTGAAAAACTGTTTTTT

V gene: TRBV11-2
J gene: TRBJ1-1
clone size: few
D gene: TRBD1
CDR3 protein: CASSSTGGGNTEAFF
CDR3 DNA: TGTGCCAGCAGCTCCACAGGGGGCGGGAACACTGAAGCTTTCTTT

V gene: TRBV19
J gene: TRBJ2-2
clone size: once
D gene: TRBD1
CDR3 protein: CASAGQANTGELFF
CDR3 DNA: TGTGCCAGCGCGGGACAGGCGAACACCGGGGAGCTGTTTTTT

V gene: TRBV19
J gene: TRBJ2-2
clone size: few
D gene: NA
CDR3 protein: CASKGPGENTGELFF
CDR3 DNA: TGTGCCAGTAAGGGGCCTGGGGAAAACACCGGGGAGCTGTTTTTT

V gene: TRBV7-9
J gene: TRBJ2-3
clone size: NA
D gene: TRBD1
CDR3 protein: CASSLTGGDTQYF
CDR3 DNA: TGTGCCAGCAGTCTGACAGGGGGGGATACGCAGTATTTT

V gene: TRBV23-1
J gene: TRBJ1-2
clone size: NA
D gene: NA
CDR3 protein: CASSQSRGYTF
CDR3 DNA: TGCGCCAGCAGTCAATCGCGGGGCTACACCTTC

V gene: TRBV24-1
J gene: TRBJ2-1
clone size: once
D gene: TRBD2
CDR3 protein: CATSPFRTSGSHEQFF
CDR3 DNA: TGTGCCACCAGTCCCTTCCGGACTAGCGGGAGCCATGAGCAGTTCTTC

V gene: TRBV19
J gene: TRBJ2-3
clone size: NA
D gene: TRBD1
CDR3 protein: CASGDRVTDTQYF
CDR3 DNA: TGTGCCAGCGGGGACAGGGTCACAGATACGCAGTATTTT

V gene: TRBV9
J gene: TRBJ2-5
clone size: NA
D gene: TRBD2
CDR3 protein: CASSDPGPTGSPKAGGETQYF
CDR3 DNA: TGTGCCAGCAGCGACCCGGGGCCCACCGGCAGTCCTAAGGCGGGAGGGGAGACCCAGTACTTC

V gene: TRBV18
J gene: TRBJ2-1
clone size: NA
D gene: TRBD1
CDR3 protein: CASSPGQGSYNEQFF
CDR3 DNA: TGTGCCAGCTCACCGGGACAGGGGAGCTACAATGAGCAGTTCTTC

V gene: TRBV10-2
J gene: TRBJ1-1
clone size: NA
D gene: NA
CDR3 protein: CASRQANTEAFF
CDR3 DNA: TGCGCCAGCAGACAGGCGAACACTGAAGCTTTCTTT

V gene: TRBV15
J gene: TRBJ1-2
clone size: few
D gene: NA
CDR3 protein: CATSRRQGLNGYTF
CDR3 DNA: TGTGCCACCAGCAGGAGGCAGGGGTTAAACGGCTACACCTTC

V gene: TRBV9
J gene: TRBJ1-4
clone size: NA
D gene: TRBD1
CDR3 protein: CASREGTGRNEKLFF
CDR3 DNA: TGTGCCAGCAGGGAAGGGACAGGGAGGAATGAAAAACTGTTTTTT

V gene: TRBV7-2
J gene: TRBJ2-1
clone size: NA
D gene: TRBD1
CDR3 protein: CASSGQGSFSYNEQFF
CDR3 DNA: TGTGCCAGCAGCGGACAGGGTTCTTTTTCCTACAATGAGCAGTTCTTC

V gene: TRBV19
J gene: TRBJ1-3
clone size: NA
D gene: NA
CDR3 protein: CASSPSRAGNTIYF
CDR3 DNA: TGTGCCAGTAGCCCGAGCAGGGCTGGAAACACCATATATTTT

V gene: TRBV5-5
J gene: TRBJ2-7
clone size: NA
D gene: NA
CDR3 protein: CASSWRLDVYEQYF
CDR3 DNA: TGTGCCAGCAGCTGGCGACTAGATGTTTACGAGCAGTACTTC

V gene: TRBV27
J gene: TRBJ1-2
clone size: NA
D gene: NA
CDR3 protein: CASSLGQSSGSYTF
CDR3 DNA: TGTGCCAGCAGCCTCGGACAGTCCTCGGGGAGCTACACCTTC

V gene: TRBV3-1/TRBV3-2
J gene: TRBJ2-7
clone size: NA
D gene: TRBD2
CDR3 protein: CASSLGTRTEQYF
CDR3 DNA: TGTGCCAGCAGCCTAGGGACTAGAACCGAGCAGTACTTC

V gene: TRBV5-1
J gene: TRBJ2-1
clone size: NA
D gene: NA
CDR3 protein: CASSLTGSSYNEQFF
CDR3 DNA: TGCGCCAGCAGCTTGACAGGGAGCTCCTACAATGAGCAGTTCTTC

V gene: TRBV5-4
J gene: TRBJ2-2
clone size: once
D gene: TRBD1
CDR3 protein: CASSLGQGAGTGELFF
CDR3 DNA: TGTGCCAGCAGCTTGGGACAGGGGGCCGGCACCGGGGAGCTGTTTTTT